This T cell receptor (beta chain) was captured by sequencing in a study of blood T cell repertoires in COVID-19. Study summary: Italy, Spain and the United States were the sources of the convalescent and acute COVID-19 samples. Sources were T cells, B-cell-depleted T cells, or PBMCs; the material itself was cDNA or gDNA.

Original data processing: Amplification with reference gene primers provided the estimates of nucleated cell counts. Clones were read by immunoSEQ multiplex PCR, and TCRdb kept only the in-frame ones, dropping some. The DNA gave D and trimming, while V, J and clone size come from that table. The sample carries more than 200,000 clones, around 86% recorded once. The CDR3 extends over 14 amino acids. The germline V gene has CDR1 SGHDN and CDR2 FVKESK. V gave up 3 bases and J gave up 6 bases; unmatched junction bases: 2. The receptor was isolated from a man aged 50 to 60 with acute or convalescent COVID-19. The chain carries TRBV14 and TRBJ2-2; 9 bases are shared with TRBD1. Sequencing input: peripheral blood. The DNA of the CDR3 is TGTGCCAGCAGCCACAACAGGGGGCCCGGGGAGCTGTTTTTT. Its translation is CASSHNRGPGELFF.